These T cell receptor beta chains were read from a single sample in a study of CD8+CD57+ T cells in acquired aplastic anemia. TCRdb re-derived calls from the reads in MiXCR, one entry per CDR3 protein. The sample lists 150,000 to 200,000 distinct CDR3 sequences, roughly 43% occurring once. Sequenced material: sorted CD4+, CD8+, or CD8+CD57+ T cells (not recorded which) from PBMCs. All receptors derive from a human donor with aplastic anemia. CDR3s include the opening cysteine and the closing phenylalanine or tryptophan. The D gene is left open where the match is weak. Not every row has a clone size; where given, it reads once, few, many or a size class.

v_gene: TRBV5-5; d_gene: .; j_gene: TRBJ1-5; abundance: .; CDR3nt: TGTGCCAGCAGTTCTTGGGGGGACGGCAATCAGCCCCAGCATTTT; CDR3aa: CASSSWGDGNQPQHF
v_gene: TRBV18; d_gene: .; j_gene: TRBJ1-2; abundance: many; CDR3nt: TGTGCCAGCTCACCGACAGGTCTCTATGGCTACACCTTC; CDR3aa: CASSPTGLYGYTF
v_gene: TRBV29-1; d_gene: TRBD2; j_gene: TRBJ2-3; abundance: .; CDR3nt: TGCAGCGTGGGACTAGCGGGAGAGACGCAGTATTTT; CDR3aa: CSVGLAGETQYF
v_gene: TRBV2; d_gene: .; j_gene: TRBJ1-4; abundance: .; CDR3nt: TGTGCCAGCTTCCGGTTCCCTAATGAGAAACCGTTTTTT; CDR3aa: CASFRFPNEKPFF
v_gene: TRBV11-1; d_gene: .; j_gene: TRBJ2-6; abundance: .; CDR3nt: TGTGCCAGCATGCTGTGGGTCTCCTCTGGGGCCAACGTCCTGACTTTC; CDR3aa: CASMLWVSSGANVLTF
v_gene: TRBV7-8; d_gene: .; j_gene: TRBJ1-3; abundance: .; CDR3nt: TGTGCCAGCAGCCTAAGACAGATCTCTGGAAACACCATATATTTT; CDR3aa: CASSLRQISGNTIYF
v_gene: TRBV19; d_gene: .; j_gene: TRBJ2-2; abundance: .; CDR3nt: TGTGCCAGTAGCTTAGGGGTGGACACCGGGGAGCTGTTTTTT; CDR3aa: CASSLGVDTGELFF
v_gene: TRBV7-2; d_gene: TRBD2; j_gene: TRBJ2-5; abundance: .; CDR3nt: TGTGGTGGCGGGGGGGCCGAGACCCAGTACTTC; CDR3aa: CGGGGAETQYF
v_gene: TRBV7-9; d_gene: TRBD2; j_gene: TRBJ2-1; abundance: once; CDR3nt: TGTGCCAGCAGGAGCGGGGAGAGCGGTGAGCAGTTCTTC; CDR3aa: CASRSGESGEQFF
v_gene: TRBV19; d_gene: .; j_gene: TRBJ1-3; abundance: .; CDR3nt: TGTGCCAGTACAGACACGGGTGGAAACACCATATATTTT; CDR3aa: CASTDTGGNTIYF
v_gene: TRBV20-1; d_gene: TRBD2; j_gene: TRBJ2-4; abundance: .; CDR3nt: TGCAGTGCTAGAGGGGGGGGGGAAATCATTCAGTACTTC; CDR3aa: CSARGGGEIIQYF
v_gene: TRBV27; d_gene: TRBD1; j_gene: TRBJ1-2; abundance: few; CDR3nt: TGTGCCACCTCGGGACAGCAGAACTATGGCTACACCTTC; CDR3aa: CATSGQQNYGYTF
v_gene: TRBV6-1; d_gene: .; j_gene: TRBJ1-2; abundance: many; CDR3nt: TGTGCCAGCAGGCCGCCTTGGGACGCCCCTCCCCGGCTTGGCTACACCTTC; CDR3aa: CASRPPWDAPPRLGYTF
v_gene: TRBV11-1; d_gene: .; j_gene: TRBJ1-5; abundance: .; CDR3nt: TGTGCCAGCAGCTCCCCCGGGCAGGGCGGCAATCAGCCCCAGCATTTT; CDR3aa: CASSSPGQGGNQPQHF
v_gene: TRBV7-2; d_gene: .; j_gene: TRBJ1-5; abundance: few; CDR3nt: TGTGCCAGCAGCCCGAGTGGGGCCGGCAATCAGCCCCAGCATTTT; CDR3aa: CASSPSGAGNQPQHF
v_gene: TRBV20-1; d_gene: .; j_gene: TRBJ1-5; abundance: once; CDR3nt: TGCAGTGCTGGAATACAGGGAACAAGCAATCAGCCCCGGCATTTT; CDR3aa: CSAGIQGTSNQPRHF
v_gene: TRBV15; d_gene: TRBD2; j_gene: TRBJ2-3; abundance: many; CDR3nt: TGTGCCACCAGCAGAGCTGGACTAGCGATCACAGATACGCAGTATTTT; CDR3aa: CATSRAGLAITDTQYF
v_gene: TRBV20-1; d_gene: TRBD1; j_gene: TRBJ2-5; abundance: many; CDR3nt: TGCAGTGCTAGCCCCTCGACAGGGGAGACCCAGTACTTC; CDR3aa: CSASPSTGETQYF
v_gene: TRBV6-5; d_gene: .; j_gene: TRBJ2-3; abundance: many; CDR3nt: TGTGCCAGCAGTTACTTGGCCTCCACAGATACGCAGTATTTT; CDR3aa: CASSYLASTDTQYF